A selection of T cell receptor beta chains follows, all from one sample in a study of shared T cell receptors in the human thymus. Sequencing was performed with immunoSEQ multiplex PCR; in TCRdb, only in-frame clones are kept and a portion is missing. The sample has 600,000 to 900,000 clones; 70% to 90% are singletons. The sample was also linked to a second study, of human thymus T cells.

The sample taken for sequencing was thymocytes. The receptors shown here come from a girl under three years old with a congenital heart defect. CDR3s include the opening cysteine and the closing phenylalanine or tryptophan. The order of the fields is J gene, V gene, CDR3 protein.

>TRBJ1-2|TRBV7-9
CASSGFVVGGGKGYTF
>TRBJ1-5|TRBV28
CASRRGFANQPQHF
>TRBJ2-5|TRBV23-1
CASSQYAGIGEETQYF
>TRBJ1-1|TRBV27
CASSHKGDTEAFF
>TRBJ2-5|TRBV10-3
CAVRGGETQYF
>TRBJ1-2|TRBV5-6
CASSLAAGQHGYTF
>TRBJ2-5|TRBV4-1
CASSQDPTFTSGGANRQETQYF
>TRBJ1-1|TRBV27
CASSQDSLKGEGTEAFF
>TRBJ2-5|TRBV7-9
CASSLEQGGVETQYF
>TRBJ2-1|TRBV4-3
CASSQDAPGCEQFF
>TRBJ2-5|TRBV25-1
CASSPLRGPKETQYF
>TRBJ1-5|TRBV18
CASSPSGRGQPQHF
>TRBJ1-6|TRBV5-4
CASSLDRPNSPLHF
>TRBJ1-2|TRBV7-6
CASSLKGALGYTF
>TRBJ1-2|TRBV7-9
CASSLLDRDKTYGYTF
>TRBJ1-4|TRBV4-1
CASSQVSRGREKLFF
>TRBJ1-2|TRBV11-2
CASSLGTLYGYTF
>TRBJ1-1|TRBV11-2
CASSLGSQGAATEAFF
>TRBJ1-3|TRBV14
CASSQGTGFSGNTIYF
>TRBJ2-7|TRBV27
CASSLGTGAAYEQYF
>TRBJ1-2|TRBV9
CASSVDRQGFGYTF
>TRBJ2-2|TRBV6-6
CASRGQGAGTGELFF
>TRBJ2-1|TRBV6-4
CASRWTASSYNEQFF
>TRBJ2-3|TRBV7-2
CASSIAGAGNSTDTQYF
>TRBJ1-1|TRBV14
CASSHEGYTEAFF
>TRBJ1-1|TRBV15
CATSRVPVGSITEAFF
>TRBJ2-5|TRBV5-4
CASSTLAGGLGTQYF
>TRBJ1-2|TRBV7-6
CASSLIGQGGIYGYTF
>TRBJ1-5|TRBV28
CASSPGQKISNQPQHF
>TRBJ1-1|TRBV10-3
CAISDRSWSPEAFF
>TRBJ1-5|TRBV5-6
CASSLDRGDQPQHF
>TRBJ2-7|TRBV5-4
CASSWGGSEQYF
>TRBJ2-5|TRBV28
CASSPRPQQETQYF
>TRBJ1-2|TRBV6-1
CASSEAYFTTGFGLISDYGYTF
>TRBJ1-2|TRBV28
CASSPVPGPRYGYTF
>TRBJ1-1|TRBV5-1
CASSLVPRGVGISPDTEAFF
>TRBJ1-2|TRBV5-1
CASSPDSTVQPNGYTF
>TRBJ1-4|TRBV9
CASSTQGNNEKLFF
>TRBJ2-2|TRBV18
CASSPRQTWNTGELFF